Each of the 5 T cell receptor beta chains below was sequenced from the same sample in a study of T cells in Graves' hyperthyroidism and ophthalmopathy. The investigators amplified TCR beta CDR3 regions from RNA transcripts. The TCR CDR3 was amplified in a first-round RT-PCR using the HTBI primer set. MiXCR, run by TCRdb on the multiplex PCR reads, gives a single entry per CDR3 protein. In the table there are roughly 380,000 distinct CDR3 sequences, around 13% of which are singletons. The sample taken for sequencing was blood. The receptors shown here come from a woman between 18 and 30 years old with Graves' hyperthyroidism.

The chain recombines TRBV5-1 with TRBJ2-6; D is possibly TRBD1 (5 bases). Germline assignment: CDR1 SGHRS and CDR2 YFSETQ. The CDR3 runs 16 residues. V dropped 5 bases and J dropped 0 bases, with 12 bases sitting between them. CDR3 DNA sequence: TGCGCCAGCAGATCGGACACCAACTCTGGGGCCAACGTCCTGACTTTC. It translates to CASRSDTNSGANVLTF.

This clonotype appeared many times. The CDR3 DNA is TGTGCCAGCAGCGGCGATGATCATCATGGCTACACCTTC. Its translation: CASSGDDHHGYTF. V and J are TRBV5-8 and TRBJ1-2; D is ambiguous. The length of the CDR3 is 13 residues. Germline CDR1 and CDR2: SGHTS and YDEGEE. V gave up 4 bases and J gave up 6 bases, with 13 bases separating them.

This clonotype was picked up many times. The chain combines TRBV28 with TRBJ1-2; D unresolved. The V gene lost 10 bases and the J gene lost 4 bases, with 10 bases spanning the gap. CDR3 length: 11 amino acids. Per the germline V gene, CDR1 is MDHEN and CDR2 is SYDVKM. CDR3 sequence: CATRFVYGYTF. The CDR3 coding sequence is TGTGCCACCCGATTTGTCTATGGCTACACCTTC.

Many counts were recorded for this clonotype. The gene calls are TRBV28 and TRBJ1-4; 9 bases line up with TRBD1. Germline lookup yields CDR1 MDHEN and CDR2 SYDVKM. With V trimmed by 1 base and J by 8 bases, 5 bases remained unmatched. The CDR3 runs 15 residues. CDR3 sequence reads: CASSLFRDRDEKLFF. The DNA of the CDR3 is TGTGCCAGCAGTTTATTCCGGGACAGGGACGAAAAACTGTTTTTT.

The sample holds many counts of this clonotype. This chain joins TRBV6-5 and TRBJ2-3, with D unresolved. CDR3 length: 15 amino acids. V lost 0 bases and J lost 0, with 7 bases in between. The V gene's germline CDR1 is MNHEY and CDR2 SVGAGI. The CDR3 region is CASSYSTDSTDTQYF. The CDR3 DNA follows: TGTGCCAGCAGTTACTCGACCGACAGCACAGATACGCAGTATTTT.